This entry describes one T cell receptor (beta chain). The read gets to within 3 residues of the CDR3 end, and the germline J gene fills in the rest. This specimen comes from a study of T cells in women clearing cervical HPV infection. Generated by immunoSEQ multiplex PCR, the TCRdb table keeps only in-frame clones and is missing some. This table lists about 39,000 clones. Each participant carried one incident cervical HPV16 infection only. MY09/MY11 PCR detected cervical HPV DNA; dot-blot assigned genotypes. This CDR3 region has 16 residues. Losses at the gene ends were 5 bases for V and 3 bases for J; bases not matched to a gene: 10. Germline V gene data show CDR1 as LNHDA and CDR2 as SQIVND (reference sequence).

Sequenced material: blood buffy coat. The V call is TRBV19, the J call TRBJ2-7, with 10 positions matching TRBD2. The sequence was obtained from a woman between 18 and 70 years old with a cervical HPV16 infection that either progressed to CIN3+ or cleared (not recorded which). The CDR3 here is CASSPAGTSAIYEQYF. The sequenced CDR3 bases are TGTGCCAGTAGTCCAGCCGGGACTAGCGCCATCTACGAG.